The entry below gives a single T cell receptor (beta chain) sequence along with its context. These data come from a study of technical replicates of blood from several donors. Sequencing used immunoSEQ multiplex PCR; TCRdb keeps in-frame clones, though not all of them. Of 90,000 or so clones listed, roughly 94% are singletons. The CDR3 covers 14 residues. Germline assignment: CDR1 ENHRY and CDR2 SYGVKD. V trimming: 10 bases; J trimming: 3 bases; junction bases outside the gene matches: 10. Specimen: T cells isolated from PBMCs. The J gene is TRBJ2-5, the V gene TRBV10-3; 8 positions match TRBD2. The clonotype was recovered from a human donor in good health. The CDR3 DNA is TGTGCCACTACCGCCGGGACTAGAGAAGAGACCCAGTACTTC. Protein: CATTAGTREETQYF.